The present T cell receptor beta chain was sequenced within a study of Ad26.COV2.S vaccination and SARS-CoV-2 variants (dated by TCRdb to the early 2020s). For the wider study: Donors in the vaccine arm were drawn from COV1001, a phase I-IIa trial of Ad26.COV2.S in healthy adults that was multicentre, randomized, double-blind and placebo-controlled. Ad26.COV2.S was administered intramuscularly at a dose of 5x10^10 or 1x10^11 viral particles, either as one shot or as two shots given 56 days apart. Sequencing of the TCRbeta repertoire served to evaluate the specificity and breadth of SARS-CoV-2-reactive T cell receptors following Ad26.COV2.S vaccination. A total of 32 samples were included in the TCR-sequenced set, comprising roughly 19 Ad26.COV2.S vaccine recipients, 5 placebo recipients and 8 SARS-CoV-2 convalescent individuals. Trial participants were randomized into five groups of five, in which low-dose or high-dose Ad26.COV2.S was given once or twice, or placebo was given on both occasions. Investigators did not know the trial group allocation while performing experiments and assessing outcomes. Findings and caveats that apply to the study as a whole: Vaccine and placebo recipients had comparable non-spike TCR breadth, which fits with the vaccine containing only spike. The study was not powered for comparison of responses between vaccine doses or regimens. The authors noted that the TCR breadth and depth analyses may have underestimated total T cell responses. Substantial breadth of spike-specific CD8+ and CD4+ T cell responses was reported after vaccination. Higher spike-specific TCR breadth was observed in Ad26.COV2.S recipients than in placebo recipients (P = 0.0014).

The CDR3, from cysteine to phenylalanine, totals 13 residues. Only CDR3 DNA remains: 39 bases, in frame from the first base. Worth noting for this clone: Its antigen is currently not known. One end of the junction fails to match germline, which may point to a read error.

Taken with the paper, the label for treatment or condition translates to: about 20 received Ad26.COV2.S at low or high dose, single or two shots; about 5 received placebo; per-sample allocation not given. Repertoires of vaccine and placebo recipients were sequenced from samples collected on day 63 after the first injection. In Cohort 1b, 25 adults aged 18-55 years were enrolled at a single site in Boston, USA, between 29 July and 7 August 2020. Ad26.COV2.S was a replication-incompetent adenovirus type 26 vector expressing a prefusion-stabilized SARS-CoV-2 spike protein from the original Wuhan strain. The immunoSEQ Assay was used to sequence TCRbeta CDR3 regions. After extraction, genomic DNA underwent amplification by bias-controlled multiplex PCR, followed by high-throughput sequencing. The study's processing was this. To quantify the absolute abundance of every unique TCRbeta CDR3 region, sequences were collapsed and filtered. T cell fraction was estimated by normalization of TCRbeta template counts to usable DNA, with usable DNA being measured through amplification of reference genes present in all nucleated cells. Repertoire TCRs were annotated as SARS-CoV-2-specific by exact matching of V gene, CDR3 amino acid sequence and J gene to a known reactive TCR set. The reference SARS-CoV-2 TCR set came from MIRA and was filtered for enrichment in COVID-19-positive ImmuneCODE repertoires, removing public or cross-reactive TCRs. Based on the MIRA antigens, annotated TCRs were further analysed at the level of specific ORF or position within ORF. Breadth was defined as the number of annotated unique rearrangements divided by the total number of unique productive rearrangements, and depth was defined as the summed frequency of the annotated unique rearrangements. TCR breadth was compared between groups using two-sided Wilcoxon rank-sum tests. The clones in this table, taken by TCRdb from immuneACCESS, are in-frame only. Not every clone is retained; where verified, under half of the shortfall comes from an unresolved V gene, and the cause of the rest is unknown. V, J and clone size reflect that table, while D and trimming were determined from the DNA. For this sample there are around 400,000 clones; approximately 83% appear just once. The top ten clones comprise about 7.1% of the sample.

The chain joins TRBV12-3 or TRBV12-4 to TRBJ1-2, with a weak D call of TRBD1 (6 bases match). This receptor was obtained from a person aged 18-60 years who received the Ad26.COV2.S COVID-19 vaccine or a placebo. The starting material was peripheral blood, obtained in a trial of Ad26.COV2.S vaccine versus placebo. CDR3 reads: CASSLTIGGGRYF. The nucleotides read TGTGCCAGCAGTTTGACAATAGGGGGAGGGAGATACTTC.